Listed here are 4 T cell receptor beta chains from one sample, sequenced in a study of T cells in Graves' hyperthyroidism and ophthalmopathy. Amplified TCR beta CDR3 regions derived from RNA transcripts. The TCR CDR3 was amplified in a first-round RT-PCR using the HTBI primer set. MiXCR was run by TCRdb on the multiplex PCR reads, yielding one entry per CDR3 protein. The sample has 250,000 to 400,000 distinct CDR3 sequences, approximately 13% seen once. Sequencing was done on a sample of blood. The receptors derive from a woman between 40 and 50 years old with Graves' ophthalmopathy.

The chain joins TRBV20-1 to TRBJ2-1; D is perhaps TRBD2 (5 bases). V lost 5 bases and J 8 bases, leaving 10 bases between the germline ends. The CDR3 covers 11 residues. From germline, CDR1 is DFQATT and CDR2 SNEGSKA (reference sequence). The CDR3 is CSALHGDEQFF. The CDR3 DNA follows: TGCAGTGCTCTCCACGGGGATGAGCAGTTCTTC.

This clonotype was seen more than once but under ten times. The V and J genes are TRBV2 and TRBJ1-3; D is ambiguous. This CDR3 has 14 amino acids. V lost 4 bases and J lost 0, with 7 bases in between. CDR1 and CDR2 (germline): SNHLY, FYNNEI. The DNA of the CDR3 is TGTGCCAGCAGTGGGTTGAGCTCTGGAAACACCATATATTTT. It encodes CASSGLSSGNTIYF.

This clonotype was detected many times. The chain links TRBV11-2 to TRBJ1-1; 9 bases agree with TRBD1. The junction had 7 bases not matched to a gene; V was cut back by 5 bases and J by 6 bases. The CDR3 loop spans 14 amino acids. The germline gives CDR1 SGHAT, CDR2 FQNNGV. CDR3 loop: CASSGQGRLAEAFF. For the CDR3, the DNA is TGTGCCAGCAGCGGACAGGGGAGGTTGGCTGAAGCTTTCTTT.

This clonotype occurred many times. The chain is built from TRBV6-5 and TRBJ2-5; D possibly corresponds to TRBD2 (7 bases). Per germline, CDR1 MNHEY and CDR2 SVGAGI. CDR3 size: 15 residues. Trimming shortened V by 1 base and J by 4 bases, and 13 bases separated the two germline ends. Here the CDR3 reads CASSYLGGLGETQYF. The DNA of the CDR3 is TGTGCCAGCAGTTACTTGGGGGGGCTGGGAGAGACCCAGTACTTC.